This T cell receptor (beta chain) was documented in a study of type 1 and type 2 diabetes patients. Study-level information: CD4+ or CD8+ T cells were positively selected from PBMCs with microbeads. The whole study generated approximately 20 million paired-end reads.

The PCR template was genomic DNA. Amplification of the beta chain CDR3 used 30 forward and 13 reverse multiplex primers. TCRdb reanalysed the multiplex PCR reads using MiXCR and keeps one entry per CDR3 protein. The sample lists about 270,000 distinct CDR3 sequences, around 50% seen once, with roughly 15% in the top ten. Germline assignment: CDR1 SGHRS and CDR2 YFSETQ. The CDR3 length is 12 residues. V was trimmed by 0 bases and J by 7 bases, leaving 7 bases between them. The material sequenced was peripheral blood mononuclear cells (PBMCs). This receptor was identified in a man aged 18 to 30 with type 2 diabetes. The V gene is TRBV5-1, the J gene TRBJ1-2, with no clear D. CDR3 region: CASSLGGLGYTF. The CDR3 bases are TGCGCCAGCAGCTTGGGGGGTCTTGGCTACACCTTC.